These 20 T cell receptor beta chains were sequenced from one sample in a study of radiotherapy plus CTLA-4 blockade in lung cancer. Clones were read by immunoSEQ multiplex PCR, and TCRdb kept only the in-frame ones, dropping some. The data show 50,000 or so clones, approximately 76% seen once. The sequences come from peripheral blood, collected from a patient treated with radiotherapy plus ipilimumab. These receptors were collected from a human donor with non-small cell lung cancer who had stable disease on radiotherapy plus ipilimumab.

The rearrangement links TRBV11-3 to TRBJ2-7; no definite D call. The V and J ends lost 5 bases and 4 bases respectively, with 12 bases between them. The CDR3 is 13 amino acids. Per germline, CDR1 SGHNT and CDR2 YENEEA. The CDR3 protein is CASSPPMDYEQYF. The CDR3 region has the DNA TGTGCCAGCAGCCCCCCCATGGATTACGAGCAGTACTTC. The entire variable domain, with the rest obtained from reference TRBV11-3 and TRBJ2-7, is as follows: EAGVVQSPRYKIIEKKQPVAFWCNPISGHNTLYWYLQNLGQGPELLIRYENEEAVDDSQLPKDRFSAERLKGVDSTLKIQPAELGDSAVYLCASSPPMDYEQYFGPGTRLTVT.

The genes are TRBV7-9 and TRBJ2-1; TRBD2 matches at 9 bases. J lost 4 bases, V lost 10 bases, and 11 bases had no gene match. In germline, CDR1 is SEHNR, CDR2 FQNEAQ (reference sequence). The CDR3 contains 15 residues. CDR3 sequence reads: CANSPVAGGYNEQFF. The CDR3 DNA reads as TGTGCCAACTCCCCCGTGGCGGGGGGGTACAATGAGCAGTTCTTC.

This clone was picked up a small number of times. In nucleotides, the CDR3 is TGCGCCAGCAGCTTACTAGCGGGGGTCCAAGAGACCCAGTACTTC. Translation: CASSLLAGVQETQYF. This chain joins TRBV5-1 and TRBJ2-5; 11 nucleotides line up with TRBD2. V dropped 2 bases and J dropped 1; count of bases not matched to a gene: 1. Looked up from germline, CDR1 is SGHRS and CDR2 is YFSETQ. This CDR3 is built from 15 residues.

The chain is built from TRBV6-5 and TRBJ2-7; 10 bases match TRBD2. The CDR3 is 15 residues long. Germline V gene data show CDR1 as MNHEY and CDR2 as SVGAGI. Trimming took 5 bases from V and 5 from J; bases not matched to a gene: 9. The CDR3: CASSPLASGGDEQYV. In nucleotides, the CDR3 is TGTGCCAGCAGTCCGCTAGCCAGCGGGGGGGACGAGCAGTACGTC.

This clone was counted only a few times. The rearrangement uses TRBV11-2 and TRBJ2-1; 11 bases are a match to TRBD2. Germline V gives CDR1 SGHAT, CDR2 FQNNGV. CDR3 length: 15 residues. V shed 1 base, J shed 6 bases, and the junction held 2 bases outside the gene matches. CDR3 bases: TGTGCCAGCAGCTTAGTAGCGGGGGGGCTCAATGAGCAGTTCTTC. This gives the protein CASSLVAGGLNEQFF.

V usage is TRBV2 and J usage is TRBJ1-1; D is unresolved. Trimming took off 8 bases at V and 1 base at J, with 8 bases between the two ends. Germline V gene lookup returns CDR1 SNHLY and CDR2 FYNNEI. The CDR3 loop spans 12 amino acids. CDR3 sequence reads: CASGRKNTEAFF. DNA for the CDR3: TGTGCCAGCGGTAGGAAGAACACTGAAGCTTTCTTT.

This sequence joins TRBV5-1 and TRBJ2-5; 11 bases align to TRBD1. This CDR3 is 14 amino acids long. V gave up 3 bases and J gave up 4 bases; unmatched junction bases: 2. CDR1 and CDR2 (germline): SGHRS, YFSETQ. The CDR3 DNA follows: TGCGCCAGCAGCTGGGACAGGGGGGCAGAGACCCAGTACTTC. Amino acids: CASSWDRGAETQYF.

The CDR3 DNA reads as TGTGCCAGCAGCTTCTTGGTGAACACTGAAGCTTTCTTT. This sequence encodes CASSFLVNTEAFF. The rearrangement joins TRBV11-2 to TRBJ1-1, with D unresolved. V lost 3 bases, J lost 0 bases, and 5 bases lay in between. Germline V gene data show CDR1 as SGHAT and CDR2 as FQNNGV. This CDR3 spans 13 amino acids.

J is TRBJ2-4 and V is TRBV2, with D perhaps matching TRBD2 (7 bases). The V gene's germline CDR1 is SNHLY and CDR2 FYNNEI. V lost 7 bases and J lost 6, with 16 bases in between. The CDR3 contains 14 residues. CDR3 in amino acids: CASTKGGGVNIQYF. For the CDR3, the DNA is TGTGCCAGCACAAAGGGAGGGGGGGTAAACATTCAGTACTTC.

The table lists this clone with a few counts. The J gene is TRBJ2-2, the V gene TRBV2; the match to TRBD2 covers 8 bases. CDR3 size: 15 residues. Trimming took 7 bases from V and 4 from J; bases not matched to a gene: 8. CDR1 and CDR2 (germline): SNHLY, FYNNEI. CDR3 coding DNA: TGTGCCAGCACCCGGGGGGGGTCGCGCACCGGGGAGCTGTTTTTT. It yields the protein CASTRGGSRTGELFF. The full variable domain, its missing parts supplied by reference TRBV2 and TRBJ2-2, is EPEVTQTPSHQVTQMGQEVILRCVPISNHLYFYWYRQILGQKVEFLVSFYNNEISEKSEIFDDQFSVERPDGSNFTLKIRSTKLEDSAMYFCASTRGGSRTGELFFGEGSRLTVL.

The chain uses TRBV9 and TRBJ1-1; a weak D match, TRBD1 (6 bases). V was shortened by 3 bases and J by 1 base, with 13 bases between the two germline ends. CDR1 is SGDLS and CDR2 is YYNGEE in the germline V gene. The CDR3 totals 15 residues. CDR3 sequence: CASSARTERNTEAFF. The CDR3 DNA is TGTGCCAGCAGCGCCCGGACAGAAAGGAACACTGAAGCTTTCTTT.

The chain links TRBV19 to TRBJ1-5, with D uncertain. This CDR3 has 15 amino acids. Germline V gene data show CDR1 as LNHDA and CDR2 as SQIVND (reference sequence). Trimming removed 6 bases at V and 3 bases at J, with 15 bases between. CDR3 coding DNA: TGTGCCAGTAGGGCCCGCCGCGGACCCAATCAGCCCCAGCATTTT. Protein product: CASRARRGPNQPQHF. Filled out from reference TRBV19 and TRBJ1-5, the complete variable domain reads DGGITQSPKYLFRKEGQNVTLSCEQNLNHDAMYWYRQDPGQGLRLIYYSQIVNDFQKGDIAEGYSVSREKKESFPLTVTSAQKNPTAFYLCASRARRGPNQPQHFGDGTRLSIL.

The chain has TRBV2 and TRBJ1-4; TRBD1 aligns across 9 bases. In germline, CDR1 is SNHLY, CDR2 FYNNEI. This CDR3 spans 15 amino acids. Germline trimming cut 6 bases from V and 0 bases from J; bases unmatched to any gene: 2. The CDR3 coding sequence is TGTGCCAGCAGGGGACAGGGCACAACTAATGAAAAACTGTTTTTT. Protein: CASRGQGTTNEKLFF.

V gene TRBV7-3 combines with J gene TRBJ2-2, with D possibly being TRBD1 (6 bases). The germline CDR1 and CDR2 sequences are SGHTA and FQGTGA. The CDR3 is made up of 17 amino acids. V was trimmed by 5 bases and J by 0 bases, leaving 16 bases between them. CDR3 region: CASSPLPGATNTGELFF. In DNA, the CDR3 is TGTGCCAGCAGCCCTTTGCCAGGGGCTACGAACACCGGGGAGCTGTTTTTT.

The chain joins TRBV6-5 to TRBJ1-2, with TRBD1 identical over 9 bases. The CDR3 runs 14 residues. V lost 5 bases to trimming and J lost 8 bases; unmatched junction nucleotides: 9. Germline V gene data show CDR1 as MNHEY and CDR2 as SVGAGI. This CDR3 reads CASSEQRTGDGYTF. The CDR3 DNA reads TGTGCCAGCAGTGAACAAAGGACAGGGGACGGCTACACCTTC.

J is TRBJ1-1 and V is TRBV18, with D possibly being TRBD1 (6 bases). CDR1 KGHSH and CDR2 LQKENI come from the germline V gene. The CDR3 runs 16 residues. Trimming removed 5 bases from V and 4 bases from J, with 20 bases in between. The CDR3 DNA is TGTGCCAGCTCATCCTTGGACAGCCGTGAACTCACTGAAGCTTTCTTT. Protein: CASSSLDSRELTEAFF.

The genes are TRBV29-1 and TRBJ2-1; no firm D call. V lost 3 bases and J 8 bases, leaving 14 bases between the germline ends. CDR3 length: 13 amino acids. Looked up from germline, CDR1 is SQVTM and CDR2 is ANQGSEA. CDR3 loop: CSVEVGYKDEQFF. The CDR3 nucleotides are TGCAGCGTTGAGGTGGGCTATAAGGATGAGCAGTTCTTC.

This clone came up a few times. V gene TRBV6-4 combines with J gene TRBJ2-3; TRBD1 might be the D (5 bases). The V end was cut by 3 bases, the J end by 0 bases, with 13 bases between. The CDR3 spans 16 residues. Per germline, CDR1 MRHNA and CDR2 SNTAGT. The CDR3 loop reads CASSDNPGSSTDTQYF. The CDR3 nucleotides are TGTGCCAGCAGTGATAACCCAGGGTCTAGCACAGATACGCAGTATTTT.

This clone was seen a handful of times. This rearrangement joins TRBV7-8 to TRBJ1-5, with D uncertain. CDR1 is SGHVS, CDR2 FQNEAQ, per germline. V was clipped by 5 bases and J by 4 bases, with 12 bases between them. The CDR3 is 14 amino acids. The CDR3 coding sequence is TGTGCCAGCAGCGGAAGCGACGGGAATCAGCCCCAGCATTTT. This translates into CASSGSDGNQPQHF.

The rearrangement joins TRBV7-7 to TRBJ2-3; D ambiguous. The V end was cut by 0 bases, the J end by 4 bases, with 5 bases between. Germline assignment: CDR1 SSHAT and CDR2 FNYEAQ (reference sequence). This CDR3 is built from 13 residues. In nucleotides, the CDR3 is TGTGCCAGCAGCTTAGCCGAGTCAGATACGCAGTATTTT. It codes for CASSLAESDTQYF.